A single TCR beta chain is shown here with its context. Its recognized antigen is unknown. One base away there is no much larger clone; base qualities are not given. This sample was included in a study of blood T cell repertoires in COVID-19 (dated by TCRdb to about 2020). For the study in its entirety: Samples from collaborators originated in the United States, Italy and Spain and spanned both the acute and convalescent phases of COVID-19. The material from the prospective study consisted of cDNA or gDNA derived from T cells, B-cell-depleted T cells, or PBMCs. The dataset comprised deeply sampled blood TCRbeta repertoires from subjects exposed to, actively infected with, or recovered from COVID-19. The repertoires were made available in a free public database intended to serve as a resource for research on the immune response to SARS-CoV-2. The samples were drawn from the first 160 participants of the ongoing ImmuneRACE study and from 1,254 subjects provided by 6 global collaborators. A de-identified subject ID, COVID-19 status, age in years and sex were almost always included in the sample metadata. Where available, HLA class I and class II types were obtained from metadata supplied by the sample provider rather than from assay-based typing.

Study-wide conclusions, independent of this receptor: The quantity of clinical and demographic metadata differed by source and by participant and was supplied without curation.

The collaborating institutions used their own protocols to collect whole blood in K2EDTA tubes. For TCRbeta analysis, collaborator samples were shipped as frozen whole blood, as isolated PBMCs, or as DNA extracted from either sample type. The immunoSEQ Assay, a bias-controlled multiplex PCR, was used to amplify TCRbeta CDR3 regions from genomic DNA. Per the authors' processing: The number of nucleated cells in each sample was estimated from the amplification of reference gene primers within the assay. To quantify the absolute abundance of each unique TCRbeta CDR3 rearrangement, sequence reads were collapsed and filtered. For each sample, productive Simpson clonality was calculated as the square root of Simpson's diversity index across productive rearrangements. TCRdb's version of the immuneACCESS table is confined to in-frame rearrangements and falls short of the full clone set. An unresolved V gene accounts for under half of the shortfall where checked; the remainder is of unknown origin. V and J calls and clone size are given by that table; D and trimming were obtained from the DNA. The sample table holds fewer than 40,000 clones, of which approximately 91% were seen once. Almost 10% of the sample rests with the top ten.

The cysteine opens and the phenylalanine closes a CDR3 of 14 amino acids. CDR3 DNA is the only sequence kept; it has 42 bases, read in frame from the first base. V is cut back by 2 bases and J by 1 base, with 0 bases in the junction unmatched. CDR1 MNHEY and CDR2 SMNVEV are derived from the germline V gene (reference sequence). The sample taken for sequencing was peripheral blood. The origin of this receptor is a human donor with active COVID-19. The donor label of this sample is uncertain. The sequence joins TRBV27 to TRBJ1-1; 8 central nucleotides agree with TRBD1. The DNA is TGTGCCAGCAGTTTAACAGGGGGGAACACTGAAGCTTTCTTT. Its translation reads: CASSLTGGNTEAFF.